This T cell receptor beta chain was captured in a study of memory CD4+ T cells and cytomegalovirus serostatus. Study results and caveats: The CMV-associated TCR signature appears largely within the CD4+ memory repertoire. Each of around 69 CMV-associated TCRbeta sequences occurred in one to five individuals.

Notes on this clone: The antigen is not known.

The sort gate was single viable CD3+CD4+CD8-CD45RO+ cells for memory CD4+ T cells. The table came from immunoSEQ multiplex PCR; TCRdb's copy has only in-frame clones and leaves some out. Of about 64,000 clones in the sample, 60% to 80% are singletons; the top ten hold 0.88%. V was pared by 1 base and J by 3 bases, with 14 bases between. The CDR3 contains 16 residues. Germline lookup yields CDR1 SGHNT and CDR2 YENEEA. This receptor was taken from an adult in good health and CMV-seronegative. The sample taken for sequencing was memory CD4+ T cells from blood. The V gene is TRBV11-3, the J gene TRBJ2-3; perhaps TRBD2 as D (6 bases). CDR3 protein: CASSLGFGGVTDTQYF. CDR3 nucleotide sequence: TGTGCCAGCAGCTTAGGGTTTGGCGGGGTTACAGATACGCAGTATTTT.